What follows are 17 T cell receptor beta chains derived from one specimen sequenced in a study of T cell clones after liver transplantation. Clones were read by immunoSEQ multiplex PCR, and TCRdb kept only the in-frame ones, dropping some. The data hold 93,000 or so clones, with about 86% observed a single time. The source material was CD4+ T cells from blood, sampled about 50 months after liver transplant. The origin of the receptors is a human patient who received a liver transplant. Some T cells may be graft donor cells.

The chain joins TRBV6-6 to TRBJ1-5; the match to TRBD1 covers 9 bases. CDR3 length equals 16 residues. Germline CDR1 reads MNHNY; CDR2 reads SVGAGI (reference sequence). V was clipped by 5 bases and J by 2 bases; unmatched bases: 7. The CDR3 here is CASSKGQGAGNQPQHF. In DNA form, the CDR3 reads TGTGCCAGCAGTAAGGGACAGGGCGCAGGCAATCAGCCCCAGCATTTT.

This clone has only a few counts. This chain joins TRBV7-9 and TRBJ2-1; maybe TRBD2 (7 bases). CDR1 and CDR2 (germline): SEHNR, FQNEAQ (reference sequence). Trimming pared 7 bases from V and 7 bases from J, leaving 20 bases between. The CDR3 is 15 amino acids. In nucleotides, the CDR3 is TGTGCCAGCAACCCTCGGGGCGGGGGCTCGAATGAGCAGTTCTTC. It is translated as CASNPRGGGSNEQFF.

The V gene is TRBV5-1, the J gene TRBJ2-1; 12 nucleotides line up with TRBD2. With V trimmed by 0 bases and J by 0 bases, 10 bases remained unmatched. Germline CDR1 SGHRS, CDR2 YFSETQ. The CDR3 length is 20 residues. In nucleotides, the CDR3 is TGCGCCAGCAGCTTGGTCGGACTAGCGGGAACCTTTAGCTCCTACAATGAGCAGTTCTTC. It encodes CASSLVGLAGTFSSYNEQFF.

This chain links TRBV5-8 with TRBJ2-6, with D perhaps matching TRBD1 (5 bases). The V and J ends lost 4 bases and 0 bases respectively, with 14 bases between them. This CDR3 is 17 amino acids long. Germline CDR1 is SGHTS and CDR2 is YDEGEE. CDR3 amino acids: CASSPGRVRSGANVLTF. As DNA, the CDR3 is TGTGCCAGCAGCCCAGGCAGGGTTCGCTCTGGGGCCAACGTCCTGACTTTC.

V and J are TRBV2 and TRBJ1-2, with a possible D match to TRBD1 (5 bases). Germline V gene data show CDR1 as SNHLY and CDR2 as FYNNEI. This CDR3 has 16 residues. The V and J ends lost 2 bases and 4 bases respectively, with 17 bases between them. The CDR3 nucleotides read TGTGCCAGCAGTGAAAACGGCGGGGCGCGGGGCTATGGCTACACCTTC. Its translation is CASSENGGARGYGYTF.

This clone has only one observation. This chain links TRBV2 with TRBJ2-3; 9 bases fit TRBD1. This CDR3 is 15 amino acids long. Germline V lookup: CDR1 SNHLY, CDR2 FYNNEI. Germline trimming cut 8 bases from V and 1 base from J; bases unmatched to any gene: 7. CDR3 amino acids: CASVPDRGGTDTQYF. Written as DNA, the CDR3 is TGTGCCAGCGTCCCGGACAGGGGTGGCACAGATACGCAGTATTTT.

V and J are TRBV7-2 and TRBJ2-2; D not resolved. Trimming left V 1 base short and J 1 base short, with 7 bases between. CDR1 is SGHTA and CDR2 is FQGNSA in the germline V gene. The CDR3 has 15 residues. CDR3 sequence (DNA): TGTGCCAGCAGCTTAGGGTCCCAGAACACCGGGGAGCTGTTTTTT. Its translation: CASSLGSQNTGELFF. The full variable domain, its missing parts supplied by reference TRBV7-2 and TRBJ2-2, is GAGVSQSPSNKVTEKGKDVELRCDPISGHTALYWYRQSLGQGLEFLIYFQGNSAPDKSGLPSDRFSAERTGGSVSTLTIQRTQQEDSAVYLCASSLGSQNTGELFFGEGSRLTVL.

In this sample, this clone turned up a few times. The chain joins TRBV6-1 to TRBJ1-5; the match to TRBD1 covers 8 bases. CDR3 length: 18 residues. The V gene's germline CDR1 is MNHNS and CDR2 SASEGT. With 2 bases clipped from V and 3 bases from J, the junction kept 12 bases outside the gene matches. The DNA of the CDR3 is TGTGCCAGCAGTGAAAATAAAGGACAGGGTCGGTACAATCAGCCCCAGCATTTT. It specifies CASSENKGQGRYNQPQHF.

The chain employs TRBV5-5 and TRBJ1-2; D is ambiguous. This CDR3 contains 14 residues. V was pared by 0 bases and J by 2 bases, with 8 bases between. Germline CDR1 is SGHKS and CDR2 is YYEKEE (reference sequence). The CDR3 DNA reads as TGTGCCAGCAGCTTGGAATTAGGGAACTATGGCTACACCTTC. It is translated as CASSLELGNYGYTF.

CDR3 in DNA: TGTGCCAGCAGTTTAAGGCAGAATCAGCCCCAGCATTTT. Protein product: CASSLRQNQPQHF. The chain is built from TRBV27 and TRBJ1-5; D call uncertain. CDR1 MNHEY and CDR2 SMNVEV come from the germline V gene (reference sequence). The CDR3 contains 13 residues. V was trimmed by 2 bases and J by 4 bases, leaving 6 bases between them.

The J gene is TRBJ2-1, the V gene TRBV6-5; 8 bases fit TRBD1. The V gene end was trimmed by 7 bases and the J gene end by 0 bases; junction bases not matched to a gene: 5. Germline CDR1 and CDR2: MNHEY and SVGAGI. This CDR3 has 15 amino acids. CDR3 loop: CASNLDRGSYNEQFF. DNA for the CDR3: TGTGCCAGCAATCTAGACAGGGGCTCCTACAATGAGCAGTTCTTC.

The V and J genes are TRBV28 and TRBJ2-2; D is uncertain. CDR3 size: 14 residues. Germline CDR1 MDHEN, CDR2 SYDVKM. Between the trimmed V and J ends, which lost 7 bases and 5 bases, there was a span of 14 bases. This CDR3 reads CASTPWGGTGELFF. The CDR3 bases are TGTGCCAGCACCCCCTGGGGTGGTACCGGGGAGCTGTTTTTT.

This rearrangement joins TRBV2 to TRBJ2-3; the D is unclear. The V and J ends lost 1 base and 2 bases respectively, with 10 bases between them. The length of the CDR3 is 15 residues. Germline V gene lookup returns CDR1 SNHLY and CDR2 FYNNEI. CDR3 DNA: TGTGCCAGCAGTGAAGAAGGTGGGAACACAGATACGCAGTATTTT. It translates to CASSEEGGNTDTQYF. The full variable domain, with the rest looked up from reference TRBV2 and TRBJ2-3, is EPEVTQTPSHQVTQMGQEVILRCVPISNHLYFYWYRQILGQKVEFLVSFYNNEISEKSEIFDDQFSVERPDGSNFTLKIRSTKLEDSAMYFCASSEEGGNTDTQYFGPGTRLTVL.

The CDR3 loop is CASSERQAETQYF. CDR3 DNA sequence: TGTGCCAGCAGCGAACGACAGGCTGAGACCCAGTACTTC. The V call is TRBV9, the J call TRBJ2-5, with D tentatively TRBD1 (6 bases). The CDR3 has 13 amino acids. V was shortened by 3 bases and J by 5 bases, with 11 bases between the two germline ends. The V gene's germline CDR1 is SGDLS and CDR2 YYNGEE.

The CDR3 loop reads CASSSARRGRTDTQYF. DNA of the CDR3: TGTGCCAGCAGCTCCGCTAGAAGGGGGAGGACAGATACGCAGTATTTT. The rearrangement links TRBV13 to TRBJ2-3; D tentatively reads TRBD1 or TRBD2 (6 bases each). The CDR3 spans 16 residues. Trimming removed 4 bases from V and 3 bases from J, with 17 bases in between. Germline V CDR1 and CDR2: PRHDT, FYEKMQ (reference sequence).

The rearrangement uses TRBV11-2 and TRBJ1-2, with a weak D call TRBD1 (6 bases). Per germline, CDR1 SGHAT and CDR2 FQNNGV. CDR3 length: 14 residues. V was shortened by 4 bases and J by 6 bases, with 15 bases between the two germline ends. This CDR3 reads CASSSQQGRDGYTF. For the CDR3, the DNA is TGTGCCAGCAGCTCCCAACAGGGTCGGGATGGCTACACCTTC.

This chain joins TRBV19 and TRBJ2-5; D is undetermined. Trimming took off 4 bases at V and 1 base at J, with 10 bases between the two ends. Germline V gene data show CDR1 as LNHDA and CDR2 as SQIVND (reference sequence). This CDR3 has 14 amino acids. CDR3 bases: TGTGCCAGTAGTAAACGGGTGCGCCAAGAGACCCAGTACTTC. Translation gives CASSKRVRQETQYF.